The present T cell receptor beta chain was sequenced within a study of cytomegalovirus exposure and HLA in healthy donors. Notes on the study in general: A reported reduction in N-insertions relative to the roughly 710-donor mean was seen in an Asian-associated ancestry cluster in a later analysis. Upon later analysis, TCR association rates were observed to vary by HLA locus, being highest for DRB1 and lowest for HLA-C.

This clone has a single count. What it binds is not known. PCR primers comprised 60 Vbeta and 13 Jbeta primers. The table came from immunoSEQ multiplex PCR; TCRdb's copy has only in-frame clones and leaves some out. Here the sample spans roughly 100,000 clones, 65% to 80% being singletons. Germline values: CDR1 GTSNPN, CDR2 SVGIG (reference sequence). The CDR3 contains 13 residues. V was cut by 2 bases and J by 3 bases, with 10 bases left in between. The clonotype was recovered from a male donor in good health and CMV-seronegative. The sequenced sample consisted of PBMCs. The V and J genes are TRBV30 and TRBJ2-5, with D possibly matching TRBD1 (6 bases). In nucleotides, the CDR3 is TGTGCCTGGAGTATAGGACAGAAAGAGACCCAGTACTTC. Protein sequence: CAWSIGQKETQYF.